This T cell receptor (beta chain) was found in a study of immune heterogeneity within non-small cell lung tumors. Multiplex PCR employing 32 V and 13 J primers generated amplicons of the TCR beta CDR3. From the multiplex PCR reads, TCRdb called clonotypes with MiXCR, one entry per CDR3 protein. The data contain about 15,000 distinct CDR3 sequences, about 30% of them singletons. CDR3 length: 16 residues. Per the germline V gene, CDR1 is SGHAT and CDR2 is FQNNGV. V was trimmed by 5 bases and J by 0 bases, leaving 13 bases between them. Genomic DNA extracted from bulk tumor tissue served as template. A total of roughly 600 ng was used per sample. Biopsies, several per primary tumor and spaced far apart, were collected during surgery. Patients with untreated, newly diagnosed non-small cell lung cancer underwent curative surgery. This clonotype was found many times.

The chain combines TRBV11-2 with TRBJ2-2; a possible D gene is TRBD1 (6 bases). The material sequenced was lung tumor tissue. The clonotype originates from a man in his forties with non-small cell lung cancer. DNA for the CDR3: TGTGCCAGCAGCGAACCCGGGACACCGAACACCGGGGAGCTGTTTTTT. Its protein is CASSEPGTPNTGELFF. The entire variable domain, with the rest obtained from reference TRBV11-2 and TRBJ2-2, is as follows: EAGVAQSPRYKIIEKRQSVAFWCNPISGHATLYWYQQILGQGPKLLIQFQNNGVVDDSQLPKDRFSAERLKGVDSTLKIQPAKLEDSAVYLCASSEPGTPNTGELFFGEGSRLTVL.